The 10 T cell receptor beta chains given below trace back to one sample, sequenced in a study of CD8 T cells in Susac syndrome. Random hexamers were used to reverse transcribe the RNA input (about 0.5 to 1 ug). TCRdb recomputed calls from the immunoSEQ multiplex PCR reads with MiXCR, one row per CDR3 protein. The repertoire holds approximately 190,000 distinct CDR3 sequences, with around 95% as singletons. Source material: CD4+ T cells from PBMCs. The receptors were sampled from a human donor with Susac syndrome.

V gene TRBV10-3 combines with J gene TRBJ2-5, with 7 bases matching TRBD1. The CDR3 is 14 amino acids. Germline V gene lookup returns CDR1 ENHRY and CDR2 SYGVKD. The V and J ends lost 4 bases and 4 bases, in that order; junction bases with no gene match: 6. This CDR3 is CAISGAGGRETQYF. The CDR3 coding sequence is TGTGCCATCAGTGGGGCAGGGGGACGAGAGACCCAGTACTTC.

The chain combines TRBV18 with TRBJ2-3; D might be TRBD1 (5 bases). The length of the CDR3 is 20 residues. Looked up from germline, CDR1 is KGHSH and CDR2 is LQKENI. Between the trimmed V and J ends, which lost 2 bases and 4 bases, there was a span of 28 bases. The CDR3, as DNA: TGTGCCAGCTCACCAGTCTTCAGAGGCGGCCAGGGTGTGTTTGCAGATACGCAGTATTTT. It yields the protein CASSPVFRGGQGVFADTQYF.

The chain links TRBV30 to TRBJ2-7; TRBD1 or TRBD2 may be the D gene (5 bases each). The germline CDR1 and CDR2 sequences are GTSNPN and SVGIG (reference sequence). This CDR3 has 14 amino acids. Trimming took 2 bases from V and 0 from J, leaving 11 bases between them. The CDR3 nucleotides read TGTGCCTGGAGTTCCGGGACGGCCTCCTACGAGCAGTACTTC. It codes for CAWSSGTASYEQYF.

The V gene is TRBV20-1, the J gene TRBJ2-3, with D possibly being TRBD1 or TRBD2 (6 bases each). CDR1 and CDR2 from the germline V gene are DFQATT and SNEGSKA (reference sequence). The ends were cut back, 0 bases at V and 0 bases at J, with 13 bases in the middle. The CDR3 totals 16 residues. The DNA of the CDR3 is TGCAGTGCTAGAGATCCCTGGGGGGCAAGCACAGATACGCAGTATTTT. Translated: CSARDPWGASTDTQYF.

This clonotype was found once. The J gene is TRBJ2-3, the V gene TRBV12-3 or TRBV12-4, with D unresolved. The CDR3 has 14 amino acids. V was clipped by 4 bases and J by 2 bases, with 10 bases between them. For the CDR3, the DNA is TGTGCCAGCAGTTACGACGGAACCACAGATACGCAGTATTTT. It encodes CASSYDGTTDTQYF.

V is TRBV5-1 and J is TRBJ1-1; 9 bases agree with TRBD1. The V segment lost 0 bases and the J segment 0 bases; nucleotides outside the gene matches: 3. The CDR3 has 16 residues. Per germline, CDR1 SGHRS and CDR2 YFSETQ. This chain's CDR3 is CASSLDGQGLNTEAFF. Here the CDR3 DNA reads TGCGCCAGCAGCTTGGATGGACAGGGGTTGAACACTGAAGCTTTCTTT.

This CDR3 is CSVEERIGLLNTQYF. CDR3 in DNA: TGCAGCGTTGAAGAGAGGATCGGGCTACTAAATACGCAGTATTTT. The chain is built from TRBV29-1 and TRBJ2-3; D is uncertain. The germline V gene has CDR1 SQVTM and CDR2 ANQGSEA. This CDR3 has 15 amino acids. Trimming took 0 bases from V and 7 from J, leaving 17 bases between them.

The gene calls are TRBV7-3 and TRBJ2-1; possibly TRBD1 for D (5 bases). The V gene lost 3 bases and the J gene lost 9 bases, with 18 bases spanning the gap. The CDR3 extends over 15 amino acids. The germline V gene has CDR1 SGHTA and CDR2 FQGTGA. This CDR3 reads CASSFWSREKSEQFF. In nucleotides, the CDR3 is TGTGCCAGCAGCTTTTGGAGCAGGGAAAAGAGTGAGCAGTTCTTC.

Only one count was recorded for this clonotype. The chain links TRBV29-1 to TRBJ1-2; 10 bases line up with TRBD1. This CDR3 has 17 residues. Germline trimming cut 7 bases from V and 4 bases from J; bases unmatched to any gene: 18. Germline V lookup: CDR1 SQVTM, CDR2 ANQGSEA. The CDR3 DNA reads as TGCAGCGCCTCCGACGGGGACAGGGGATTTGGGGGCTATGGCTACACCTTC. Translating gives CSASDGDRGFGGYGYTF.

The V call is TRBV4-1, the J call TRBJ2-7; weak D call: TRBD1 (8 bases). The V end lost 2 bases, the J end lost 3 bases, and 11 bases lay between the germline ends. The length of the CDR3 is 14 residues. CDR1 is MGHRA, CDR2 YSYEKL, per germline. This CDR3 reads CASSQYRGGYEQYF. The DNA for the CDR3 is TGCGCCAGCAGCCAATACAGGGGGGGCTACGAGCAGTACTTC.